This TCR beta chain stems from a study of T cells in Graves' hyperthyroidism and ophthalmopathy. The germline gives CDR1 SNHLY, CDR2 FYNNEI. This CDR3 has 21 amino acids. V dropped 5 bases and J dropped 7; count of bases not matched to a gene: 22. RNA transcripts provided the source from which TCR beta CDR3 regions were amplified. First-round RT-PCR of the TCR CDR3 relied on the HTBI primer set. TCRdb reprocessed the multiplex PCR reads with MiXCR, giving one entry per CDR3 protein. The repertoire has fewer than 550,000 distinct CDR3 sequences, around 16% of them found once; the top ten carry 12% to 15%. This clonotype was seen repeatedly, ten times or more.

The origin of this receptor is a woman aged 18-29 years with Graves' hyperthyroidism. The specimen sequenced was blood. The V gene is TRBV2, the J gene TRBJ2-1; 14 bases are a match to TRBD2. The CDR3 nucleotides read TGTGCCAGCAGTTCACCTATGGGGGGGGTCGGGACTAGCGGGAGTCAAAATGAGCAGTTCTTC. Translating it yields CASSSPMGGVGTSGSQNEQFF.